Listed below are T cell receptor beta chains from one sample, sequenced in a study of CD8 T cells in ankylosing spondylitis. TCRdb ran MiXCR on the 5' RACE reads and lists one entry per CDR3 protein. The sample lists 250,000 or so distinct CDR3 sequences; over 15% were seen once. The source material was blood, either unsorted or a sorted T cell fraction (not recorded which). The receptors were gathered from a male donor with ankylosing spondylitis or in good health (not recorded which). Each CDR3 is given with its conserved first and last residue. The D gene is left open where the match is weak. Some rows mark clone size as missing; the rest say once, few, many or name a class of expanded clone.

TRBJ2-7	TRBD2	.	TRBV20-1	CSAHTSGASYEQYF	TGCAGTGCCCATACTAGCGGGGCCTCCTACGAGCAGTACTTC
TRBJ2-3	.	.	TRBV5-6	CASSFGLARDTQYF	TGTGCCAGCAGCTTTGGCCTAGCCCGAGATACGCAGTATTTT
TRBJ2-2	.	few	TRBV4-1	CASSQDRGDTSNTGELFF	TGCGCCAGCAGCCAAGATCGCGGGGACACATCGAACACCGGGGAGCTGTTTTTT
TRBJ2-7	.	few	TRBV12-3/TRBV12-4	CASIPPEGNEQYF	TGTGCCAGCATCCCCCCTGAAGGGAACGAGCAGTACTTC
TRBJ2-3	TRBD2	.	TRBV6-5	CASSFPPWTSGSTDTQYF	TGTGCCAGCAGTTTCCCCCCCTGGACTAGCGGGAGCACAGATACGCAGTATTTT
TRBJ2-7	.	.	TRBV10-3	CAISEGGFNEQYF	TGTGCCATCAGTGAGGGGGGATTCAACGAGCAGTACTTC
TRBJ2-2	.	.	TRBV27	CGSGAGSTGELFF	TGTGGATCGGGGGCCGGGAGCACCGGGGAGCTGTTTTTT
TRBJ2-7	.	.	TRBV6-1	CASNPGHVVVEQYF	TGTGCCAGCAATCCGGGACACGTCGTTGTGGAGCAGTACTTC
TRBJ2-2	TRBD1	few	TRBV5-4	CASSLERPGTGYREGTGELFF	TGTGCCAGCAGCTTGGAAAGGCCCGGGACAGGGTACCGCGAGGGCACCGGGGAGCTGTTTTTT
TRBJ2-1	TRBD2	.	TRBV12-5	CASGPLAGGYNEQFF	TGTGCTAGTGGTCCACTAGCGGGAGGTTACAATGAGCAGTTCTTC
TRBJ2-5	.	once	TRBV3-1	CASTKDEVTWGQETQYF	TGTGCCTCCACCAAAGACGAAGTTACCTGGGGTCAAGAGACCCAGTACTTC
TRBJ2-7	.	.	TRBV6-1	CASSSPRTGNGGYEQYF	TGTGCCAGCAGCTCTCCCCGGACGGGGAATGGAGGGTACGAGCAGTACTTC
TRBJ2-5	TRBD2	few	TRBV5-1	CASSPGLAGRVETQYF	TGCGCCAGCAGCCCAGGACTAGCGGGAAGGGTTGAGACCCAGTACTTC
TRBJ2-4	TRBD2	.	TRBV5-6	CASSGNPGLAGAWAKNIQYF	TGTGCCAGCAGCGGGAACCCGGGACTAGCGGGAGCGTGGGCCAAAAACATTCAGTACTTC
TRBJ2-3	.	.	TRBV7-2	CASRKRGGQADTQYF	TGTGCCAGCAGAAAGAGGGGGGGGCAGGCAGATACGCAGTATTTT
TRBJ2-3	TRBD2	.	TRBV29-1	CSALAGLAGLADTQYF	TGCAGCGCGCTGGCGGGTCTAGCGGGACTCGCAGATACGCAGTATTTT
TRBJ2-3	.	many	TRBV9	CASSVGLSTDTQYF	TGTGCCAGCAGCGTAGGGCTCTCCACAGATACGCAGTATTTT
TRBJ1-6	.	.	TRBV15	CATSRDPLGGGAYNSPLHF	TGTGCCACCAGCAGAGATCCCTTGGGTGGAGGGGCCTATAATTCACCCCTCCACTTT
TRBJ2-1	TRBD1	few	TRBV12-5	CASGTGTESSYNEQFF	TGTGCTAGTGGTACCGGGACAGAAAGCTCCTACAATGAGCAGTTCTTC
TRBJ2-1	.	.	TRBV20-1	CSAIDSITYNEQFF	TGCAGTGCTATTGACTCAATAACCTACAATGAGCAGTTCTTC
TRBJ2-7	.	.	TRBV27	CASSLRSAYEQYF	TGTGCCAGCAGTTTAAGAAGTGCCTACGAGCAGTACTTC
TRBJ1-1	TRBD1	few	TRBV12-3/TRBV12-4	CASSSTGGSEAFF	TGTGCCAGCAGTTCCACAGGGGGGAGTGAAGCTTTCTTT
TRBJ2-1	.	once	TRBV11-2	CASSLEGDFNYNEQFF	TGTGCCAGCAGCTTAGAGGGGGACTTTAACTACAATGAGCAGTTCTTC
TRBJ2-3	.	few	TRBV4-3	CASSQDLTDTQYF	TGCGCCAGCAGCCAAGATCTAACAGATACGCAGTATTTT
TRBJ2-7	.	.	TRBV7-2	CASSLARGSSYEQYF	TGTGCCAGCAGCTTAGCCAGGGGATCCTCCTACGAGCAGTACTTC
TRBJ2-7	TRBD1	.	TRBV6-5	CASSNRDSPYEQYF	TGTGCCAGCAGTAACCGGGACAGTCCATACGAGCAGTACTTC
TRBJ2-6	.	few	TRBV5-1	CASSLEVPGANVLTF	TGCGCCAGCAGCTTGGAGGTGCCTGGGGCCAACGTCCTGACTTTC
TRBJ1-2	.	few	TRBV25-1	CASSEGGGAYYGYTF	TGTGCCAGCAGTGAAGGGGGGGGCGCTTACTATGGCTACACCTTC
TRBJ1-5	.	many	TRBV19	CATRDRGNQPQHF	TGTGCCACCAGGGACCGAGGCAATCAGCCCCAGCATTTT
TRBJ2-1	TRBD1	few	TRBV5-1	CASSPPATGNTPPQFF	TGCGCCAGCAGCCCCCCAGCGACAGGGAACACACCCCCGCAGTTCTTC
TRBJ2-1	TRBD1	few	TRBV15	CATSQDRAYEQFF	TGTGCCACCAGCCAGGACAGGGCCTATGAGCAGTTCTTC
TRBJ2-3	TRBD2	many	TRBV9	CASSSRTSGRSSDTQYF	TGTGCCAGCAGCTCCAGGACTAGCGGGAGAAGCTCAGATACGCAGTATTTT
TRBJ2-1	.	.	TRBV9	CASSVKGSRNNEQFF	TGTGCCAGCAGCGTAAAGGGGAGCCGGAACAATGAGCAGTTCTTC
TRBJ2-3	.	many	TRBV6-5	CASSYSTRADTQYF	TGTGCCAGCAGTTACTCGACTAGGGCAGATACGCAGTATTTT
TRBJ2-4	.	few	TRBV12-3/TRBV12-4	CASSFVTAKNIQYF	TGTGCCAGCAGTTTCGTGACAGCTAAAAACATTCAGTACTTC
TRBJ2-2	.	.	TRBV5-6	CASSLAADNTGELFF	TGTGCCAGCAGCTTGGCGGCTGATAACACCGGGGAGCTGTTTTTT
TRBJ2-2	.	.	TRBV28	CASSGLGNTGELFF	TGTGCCAGCAGTGGGCTAGGGAACACCGGGGAGCTGTTTTTT
TRBJ2-3	TRBD2	.	TRBV30	CAWSVPASGTDTQYF	TGTGCCTGGAGTGTACCGGCTAGCGGGACTGATACGCAGTATTTT
TRBJ1-2	TRBD1	many	TRBV20-1	CSARDPGTVNYGYTF	TGCAGTGCTAGAGACCCCGGGACAGTCAACTATGGCTACACCTTC
TRBJ2-3	.	.	TRBV3-1	CASSPAAHTTVDTQYF	TGTGCCAGCAGCCCCGCCGCGCACACCACGGTAGATACGCAGTATTTT
TRBJ2-2	.	few	TRBV19	CASSPIPGELFF	TGTGCCAGTAGTCCAATTCCCGGGGAGCTGTTTTTT
TRBJ2-7	.	.	TRBV5-5	CASSYSQAPYEQYF	TGTGCCAGCAGCTACTCACAAGCCCCCTACGAGCAGTACTTC
TRBJ2-1	TRBD2	many	TRBV4-1	CASSQGLAGYNEQFF	TGCGCCAGCAGCCAAGGGCTAGCGGGGTACAATGAGCAGTTCTTC
TRBJ2-2	.	.	TRBV12-3/TRBV12-4	CASSRPGTGELFF	TGTGCCAGCAGTCGACCGGGCACCGGGGAGCTGTTTTTT
TRBJ2-1	.	few	TRBV7-3	CASRPSTGNEQFF	TGTGCCAGCAGGCCCTCGACTGGAAATGAGCAGTTCTTC
TRBJ2-7	.	many	TRBV28	CASRKNSWMSSYEQYF	TGTGCCAGCAGGAAGAATAGCTGGATGAGCTCCTACGAGCAGTACTTC
TRBJ1-1	TRBD1	few	TRBV5-6	CASSSGTGWNTEAFF	TGTGCCAGCAGCTCAGGGACAGGATGGAACACTGAAGCTTTCTTT
TRBJ2-7	.	.	TRBV6-1	CASSEVVGPIREQYF	TGTGCCAGCAGTGAGGTAGTCGGCCCAATAAGGGAGCAGTACTTC
TRBJ2-3	TRBD2	.	TRBV7-2	CASSLATGGPGDTQYF	TGTGCCAGCAGCTTAGCGACGGGAGGGCCGGGAGATACGCAGTATTTT